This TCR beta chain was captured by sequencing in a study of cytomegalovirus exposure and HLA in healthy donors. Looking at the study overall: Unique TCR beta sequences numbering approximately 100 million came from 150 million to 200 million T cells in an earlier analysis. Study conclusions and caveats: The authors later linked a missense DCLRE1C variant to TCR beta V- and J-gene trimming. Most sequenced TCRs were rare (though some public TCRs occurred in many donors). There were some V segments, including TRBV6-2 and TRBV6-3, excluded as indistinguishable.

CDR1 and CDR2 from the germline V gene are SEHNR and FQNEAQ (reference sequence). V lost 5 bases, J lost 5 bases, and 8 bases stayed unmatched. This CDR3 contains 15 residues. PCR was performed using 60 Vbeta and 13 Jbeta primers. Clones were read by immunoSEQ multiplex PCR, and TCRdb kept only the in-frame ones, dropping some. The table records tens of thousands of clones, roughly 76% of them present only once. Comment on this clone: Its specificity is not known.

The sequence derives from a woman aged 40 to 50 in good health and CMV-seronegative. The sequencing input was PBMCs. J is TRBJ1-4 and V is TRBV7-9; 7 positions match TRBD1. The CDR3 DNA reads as TGTGCCAGCAGCCCCGGTAGGGGGCAAAATGAAAAACTGTTTTTT. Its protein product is CASSPGRGQNEKLFF.